The clone carrying this TCR beta chain was recorded at least ten times. For the second PCR, which ran for 7 to 11 cycles, a sample-barcoded 5' primer and a J-beta primer mix were used. MiXCR, run by TCRdb on the 5' RACE reads, gives a single entry per CDR3 protein. The sample contains fewer than 700,000 distinct CDR3 sequences, around 41% of which appear only once. This sample is drawn from a study of blood T cells in healthy people across ages. The individuals who served as donors were healthy Caucasians living in Russia, aged roughly 6 to 95. The authors drew about 9.5 milliliters of peripheral blood from each donor. The TCR originated in a man older than 75 in good health. Sequencing input: blood.

The CDR3: CASSLASGTYEQYF. The CDR3 bases are TGTGCCAGCAGTTTGGCTAGCGGTACCTACGAGCAGTACTTC. The chain has TRBV7-8 and TRBJ2-7, with TRBD2 matching 7 bases. The CDR3 is made up of 14 amino acids. V dropped 6 bases and J dropped 2; count of bases not matched to a gene: 7. Germline values: CDR1 SGHVS, CDR2 FQNEAQ. The full variable domain, its missing parts supplied by reference TRBV7-8 and TRBJ2-7, is GAGVSQSPRYKVAKRGQDVALRCDPISGHVSLFWYQQALGQGPEFLTYFQNEAQLDKSGLPSDRFFAERPEGSVSTLKIQRTQQEDSAVYLCASSLASGTYEQYFGPGTRLTVT.